Below are 4 T cell receptor beta chains sequenced from a single sample in a study of T cell responses to AZD1222 COVID-19 vaccine. Sequenced by immunoSEQ multiplex PCR; TCRdb stores in-frame clones only, minus some. Among more than 100,000 clones listed, approximately 84% were seen once. The sequences come from peripheral blood, collected on day 0 of AZD1222 vaccination. The receptors originated from an adult in good health.

The chain uses TRBV5-1 and TRBJ1-2; 7 bases fit TRBD1. This CDR3 is built from 15 residues. Germline V gives CDR1 SGHRS, CDR2 YFSETQ. J was trimmed by 8 bases and V by 1 base; bases with no gene match: 11. CDR3 in amino acids: CASSLLGQTSGGYTF. The CDR3 DNA reads as TGCGCCAGCAGCTTGCTGGGACAGACCTCCGGGGGCTACACCTTC.

This clone occurred a few times. V and J are TRBV3-1 (or the pseudogene TRBV3-2) and TRBJ1-2; the match to TRBD1 covers 7 bases. Looked up from germline, CDR1 is LGHDT and CDR2 is YNNKEL (reference sequence). The CDR3 totals 15 residues. Trimming took 4 bases from V and 4 from J; bases not matched to a gene: 9. The CDR3 reads CASSRHRDSLYGYTF. In DNA, the CDR3 is TGTGCCAGCAGCCGACACCGGGACAGCCTCTATGGCTACACCTTC.

The chain employs TRBV18 and TRBJ2-1; D tentatively reads TRBD1 or TRBD2 (6 bases each). Trimming shortened V by 0 bases and J by 9 bases, and 12 bases separated the two germline ends. The CDR3 covers 14 residues. CDR1 KGHSH and CDR2 LQKENI come from the germline V gene. CDR3 sequence: CASSPPGGGGEQFF. The CDR3 DNA follows: TGTGCCAGCTCACCACCGGGAGGAGGGGGTGAGCAGTTCTTC.

CDR3 in DNA: TGTGCCAGCAGCTTAGGGACAGGGTATGACGAGCAGTACTTC. Amino acids: CASSLGTGYDEQYF. V gene TRBV7-9 combines with J gene TRBJ2-7, with 8 bases lining up with TRBD1. Trimming cost V 1 base and J 5 bases; bases outside gene matches: 4. The CDR3 extends over 14 amino acids. Germline loops: CDR1 SEHNR, CDR2 FQNEAQ (reference sequence).